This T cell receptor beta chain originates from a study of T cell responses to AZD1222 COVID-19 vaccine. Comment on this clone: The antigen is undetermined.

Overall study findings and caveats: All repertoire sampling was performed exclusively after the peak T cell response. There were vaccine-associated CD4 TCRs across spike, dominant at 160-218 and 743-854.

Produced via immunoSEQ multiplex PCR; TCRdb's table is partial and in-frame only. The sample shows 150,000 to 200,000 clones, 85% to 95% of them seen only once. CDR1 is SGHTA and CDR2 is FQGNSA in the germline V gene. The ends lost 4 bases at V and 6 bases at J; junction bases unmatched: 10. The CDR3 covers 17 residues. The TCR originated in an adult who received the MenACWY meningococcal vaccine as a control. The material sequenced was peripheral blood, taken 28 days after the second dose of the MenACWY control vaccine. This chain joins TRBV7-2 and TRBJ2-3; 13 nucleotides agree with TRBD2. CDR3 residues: CASSSGTSGTGRDTQYF. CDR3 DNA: TGTGCCAGCAGCTCGGGGACTAGCGGGACCGGTAGGGATACGCAGTATTTT.